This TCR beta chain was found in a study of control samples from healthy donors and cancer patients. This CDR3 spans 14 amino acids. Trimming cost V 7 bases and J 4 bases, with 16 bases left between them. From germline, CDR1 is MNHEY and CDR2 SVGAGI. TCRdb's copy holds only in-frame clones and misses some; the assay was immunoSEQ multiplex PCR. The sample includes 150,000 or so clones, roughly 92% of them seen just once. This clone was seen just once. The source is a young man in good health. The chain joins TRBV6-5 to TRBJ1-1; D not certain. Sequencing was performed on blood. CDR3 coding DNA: TGTGCCAGCACCGAGATTTCCTGGGGCACTGAAGCTTTCTTT. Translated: CASTEISWGTEAFF.